The rows below give T cell receptor beta chains drawn from one sample of a study of cytomegalovirus exposure and HLA in healthy donors. This table comes from immunoSEQ multiplex PCR, and its TCRdb copy is limited to in-frame clones, with some not included. The sample records more than 80,000 clones, less than 80% being singletons. The sample consisted of PBMCs. These receptors came from a man in his 60s in good health and CMV-seronegative. Each CDR3 is given with its conserved first and last residue. The order of the fields is V gene, clone size, D gene, J gene, CDR3 DNA, CDR3 protein. D genes are given only for firm matches. Clone sizes are given selectively: once, few, many, or a class where the clone is expanded.

V gene: TRBV11-2; clone size: -; D gene: -; J gene: TRBJ1-1; CDR3 DNA: TGTGCCAGCAGCCCTTGGACGGGAGAGAGGAACACTGAAGCTTTCTTT; CDR3 protein: CASSPWTGERNTEAFF
V gene: TRBV6-6; clone size: -; D gene: -; J gene: TRBJ1-1; CDR3 DNA: TGTGCCAGCACGAGGGTGGTAAGCACTGAAGCTTTCTTT; CDR3 protein: CASTRVVSTEAFF
V gene: TRBV7-9; clone size: -; D gene: -; J gene: TRBJ2-7; CDR3 DNA: TGTGCCAGCAGCCACCGAGCCCGGACAGATTACGAGCAGTACTTC; CDR3 protein: CASSHRARTDYEQYF
V gene: TRBV7-3; clone size: few; D gene: TRBD2; J gene: TRBJ2-3; CDR3 DNA: TGTGCCAGCAGCTCACTAGCGGGGGGGAGCACAGATACGCAGTATTTT; CDR3 protein: CASSSLAGGSTDTQYF
V gene: TRBV19; clone size: -; D gene: TRBD1; J gene: TRBJ2-7; CDR3 DNA: TGTGCCAGTAGTATAGATGGGACAGGGGCTTACGAGCAGTACTTC; CDR3 protein: CASSIDGTGAYEQYF
V gene: TRBV2; clone size: -; D gene: -; J gene: TRBJ1-1; CDR3 DNA: TGTGCCAGCAACCGGGTCACTGAAGCTTTCTTT; CDR3 protein: CASNRVTEAFF
V gene: TRBV7-2; clone size: few; D gene: TRBD2; J gene: TRBJ2-3; CDR3 DNA: TGTGCCAGCAGCTTAGCCCCCCTAGCGGGGCCTCGGAATACGCAGTATTTT; CDR3 protein: CASSLAPLAGPRNTQYF
V gene: TRBV19; clone size: -; D gene: -; J gene: TRBJ2-7; CDR3 DNA: TGTGCCAGTAGTAGGGGGCCCCTCTACGAGCAGTACTTC; CDR3 protein: CASSRGPLYEQYF
V gene: TRBV6-5; clone size: -; D gene: -; J gene: TRBJ1-5; CDR3 DNA: TGTGCCAGCAGGCCGGACAGATCAAATCAGCCCCAGCATTTT; CDR3 protein: CASRPDRSNQPQHF
V gene: TRBV30; clone size: -; D gene: -; J gene: TRBJ2-1; CDR3 DNA: TGTGCCTGGAGTGTGGGAGACTACAATGAGCAGTTCTTC; CDR3 protein: CAWSVGDYNEQFF
V gene: TRBV20-1; clone size: -; D gene: -; J gene: TRBJ1-1; CDR3 DNA: TGCAGTGCTAGATGGGGGCAAGCTTTCTTT; CDR3 protein: CSARWGQAFF
V gene: TRBV5-6; clone size: once; D gene: -; J gene: TRBJ2-2; CDR3 DNA: TGTGCCAGCAGCTTGACACGGAACACCGGGGAGCTGTTTTTT; CDR3 protein: CASSLTRNTGELFF
V gene: TRBV9; clone size: -; D gene: -; J gene: TRBJ1-5; CDR3 DNA: TGTGCCAGCAGCGTAGACTACAGGGAAGCGCCCCAGCATTTT; CDR3 protein: CASSVDYREAPQHF
V gene: TRBV9; clone size: few; D gene: -; J gene: TRBJ2-1; CDR3 DNA: TGTGCCAGCAGCGGAGGGGGATACAATGAGCAGTTCTTC; CDR3 protein: CASSGGGYNEQFF
V gene: TRBV7-2; clone size: -; D gene: TRBD2; J gene: TRBJ2-2; CDR3 DNA: TGTGCCAGCAGCTCCGGGGGGACGAACACCGGGGAGCTGTTTTTT; CDR3 protein: CASSSGGTNTGELFF
V gene: TRBV6-6; clone size: -; D gene: -; J gene: TRBJ2-2; CDR3 DNA: TGTGCCAGCAGGGGCAGGCTCAACACCGGGGAGCTGTTTTTT; CDR3 protein: CASRGRLNTGELFF
V gene: TRBV20-1; clone size: -; D gene: -; J gene: TRBJ1-2; CDR3 DNA: TGCAGTGCTAGTCACAGGGATGGCTACACCTTC; CDR3 protein: CSASHRDGYTF
V gene: TRBV5-6; clone size: -; D gene: TRBD2; J gene: TRBJ2-3; CDR3 DNA: TGTGCCAGCCTTCGACTAGCGGGGGCCAGAGCAAGGGCAGATACGCAGTATTTT; CDR3 protein: CASLRLAGARARADTQYF
V gene: TRBV28; clone size: -; D gene: -; J gene: TRBJ2-5; CDR3 DNA: TGTGCCAGCAGAAGACAGGTTCAAGAGACCCAGTACTTC; CDR3 protein: CASRRQVQETQYF
V gene: TRBV7-9; clone size: -; D gene: -; J gene: TRBJ2-3; CDR3 DNA: TGTGCCAGCAGCGTGACTGGAGTGGATACGCAGTATTTT; CDR3 protein: CASSVTGVDTQYF
V gene: TRBV28; clone size: -; D gene: -; J gene: TRBJ1-6; CDR3 DNA: TGTGCCAGCAGTTACAAGACCTATAATTCACCCCTCCACTTT; CDR3 protein: CASSYKTYNSPLHF
V gene: TRBV9; clone size: -; D gene: -; J gene: TRBJ2-2; CDR3 DNA: TGTGCCAGCAGCGTAGGGCCAGCTGCGGTCGCCGGGGAGCTGTTTTTT; CDR3 protein: CASSVGPAAVAGELFF
V gene: TRBV10-3; clone size: once; D gene: -; J gene: TRBJ2-7; CDR3 DNA: TGTGCCATCAGCTTAGGACAGAGCTCCTACGAGCAGTACTTC; CDR3 protein: CAISLGQSSYEQYF
V gene: TRBV19; clone size: -; D gene: -; J gene: TRBJ1-1; CDR3 DNA: TGTGCCAGTAGACCTTTTACGCGTGTGAACACTGAAGCTTTCTTT; CDR3 protein: CASRPFTRVNTEAFF
V gene: TRBV29-1; clone size: few; D gene: TRBD1; J gene: TRBJ1-2; CDR3 DNA: TGCAGCGTTGAAAGCGGGACAGGGGGATGGGGCTACACCTTC; CDR3 protein: CSVESGTGGWGYTF
V gene: TRBV11-1; clone size: -; D gene: TRBD2; J gene: TRBJ2-5; CDR3 DNA: TGTGCCAGCAGCGACCGACTAGCGGGGTTAGAGACCCAGTACTTC; CDR3 protein: CASSDRLAGLETQYF
V gene: TRBV18; clone size: -; D gene: -; J gene: TRBJ1-1; CDR3 DNA: TGTGCCAGCTCACCGGAGCCATACACTGAAGCTTTCTTT; CDR3 protein: CASSPEPYTEAFF
V gene: TRBV18; clone size: -; D gene: -; J gene: TRBJ2-4; CDR3 DNA: TGTGCCAGCTCACCCCCTGGGAGCGACATTCAGTACTTC; CDR3 protein: CASSPPGSDIQYF
V gene: TRBV2; clone size: -; D gene: TRBD2; J gene: TRBJ2-1; CDR3 DNA: TGTGCCAGCAGAGAGCAACTAGCGGGGGGCGGTGAGCAGTTCTTC; CDR3 protein: CASREQLAGGGEQFF
V gene: TRBV5-6; clone size: few; D gene: -; J gene: TRBJ2-3; CDR3 DNA: TGTGCCAGCAGCTCCACGGTCGGGGGGCGCACAGATACGCAGTATTTT; CDR3 protein: CASSSTVGGRTDTQYF
V gene: TRBV14; clone size: -; D gene: TRBD1; J gene: TRBJ1-2; CDR3 DNA: TGTGCCAGCAGCCCAGGGACAGCCTACTATGGCTACACCTTC; CDR3 protein: CASSPGTAYYGYTF
V gene: TRBV18; clone size: -; D gene: TRBD2; J gene: TRBJ2-3; CDR3 DNA: TGTGCCAGCTCACCACCAGGGGCGGGGGGACCCACAGATACGCAGTATTTT; CDR3 protein: CASSPPGAGGPTDTQYF
V gene: TRBV9; clone size: -; D gene: TRBD2; J gene: TRBJ2-3; CDR3 DNA: TGTGCCAGCAGTACTAGCGGGGGGAGGGATACGCAGTATTTT; CDR3 protein: CASSTSGGRDTQYF
V gene: TRBV7-8; clone size: -; D gene: TRBD1; J gene: TRBJ1-2; CDR3 DNA: TGTGCCAGCAGCTTATCAGGGGGCAAGAACTATGGCTACACCTTC; CDR3 protein: CASSLSGGKNYGYTF
V gene: TRBV6-1; clone size: -; D gene: -; J gene: TRBJ2-6; CDR3 DNA: TGTGCCAGCAGTCCCCAGGGAACTGGGGCCAACGTCCTGACTTTC; CDR3 protein: CASSPQGTGANVLTF
V gene: TRBV5-1; clone size: -; D gene: TRBD1; J gene: TRBJ1-6; CDR3 DNA: TGCGCCAGCAGCACGACAGGGGGCGCGGGAAATTCACCCCTCCACTTT; CDR3 protein: CASSTTGGAGNSPLHF
V gene: TRBV7-3; clone size: -; D gene: TRBD1; J gene: TRBJ1-1; CDR3 DNA: TGTGCCAGCAGCTTAAACCCGGGACAGACGACCAACACTGAAGCTTTCTTT; CDR3 protein: CASSLNPGQTTNTEAFF
V gene: TRBV21-1; clone size: -; D gene: -; J gene: TRBJ2-3; CDR3 DNA: TGTGCCAGCAGCGTTCAGGACAGATCCACAGATACGCAGTATTTT; CDR3 protein: CASSVQDRSTDTQYF
V gene: TRBV4-2; clone size: -; D gene: -; J gene: TRBJ1-1; CDR3 DNA: TGTGCCAGCAGCCAAGGGGTGATATCCAGGGCAACTGAAGCTTTCTTT; CDR3 protein: CASSQGVISRATEAFF
V gene: TRBV5-1; clone size: -; D gene: -; J gene: TRBJ1-4; CDR3 DNA: TGCGCCAGCAGCTTGACCGTGTCAGGGTCCACTGAAAAACTGTTTTTT; CDR3 protein: CASSLTVSGSTEKLFF
V gene: TRBV5-1; clone size: few; D gene: -; J gene: TRBJ1-3; CDR3 DNA: TGCGCCAGCAGCCTTGCGGGGACCGCTGGTGACACCATATATTTT; CDR3 protein: CASSLAGTAGDTIYF
V gene: TRBV6-5; clone size: -; D gene: -; J gene: TRBJ2-5; CDR3 DNA: TGTGCCAGCAGTTTCCGGGAGAGAGAGACCCAGTACTTC; CDR3 protein: CASSFRERETQYF
V gene: TRBV5-1; clone size: -; D gene: TRBD1; J gene: TRBJ1-5; CDR3 DNA: TGCGCCAGCAGCGCCGGACAGGGGAATCAGCCCCAGCATTTT; CDR3 protein: CASSAGQGNQPQHF
V gene: TRBV5-4; clone size: -; D gene: -; J gene: TRBJ1-1; CDR3 DNA: TGTGCCAGCAGCTTCGAGGCTGAAGCTTTCTTT; CDR3 protein: CASSFEAEAFF
V gene: TRBV10-3; clone size: -; D gene: -; J gene: TRBJ2-5; CDR3 DNA: TGTGCCATCAGTGATTACAGAGAGACCCAGTACTTC; CDR3 protein: CAISDYRETQYF
V gene: TRBV18; clone size: -; D gene: TRBD1; J gene: TRBJ2-3; CDR3 DNA: TGTGCCAGCTCCCGGAGACAGGGAGGCACAGATACGCAGTATTTT; CDR3 protein: CASSRRQGGTDTQYF
V gene: TRBV9; clone size: once; D gene: TRBD2; J gene: TRBJ2-2; CDR3 DNA: TGTGCCAGCAGCCCCAGACTAGCGTCGGGCGGGGAGCTGTTTTTT; CDR3 protein: CASSPRLASGGELFF
V gene: TRBV2; clone size: -; D gene: TRBD1; J gene: TRBJ1-5; CDR3 DNA: TGTGCCAGCAGGGGACAGGGATATAGCAATCAGCCCCAGCATTTT; CDR3 protein: CASRGQGYSNQPQHF
V gene: TRBV4-2; clone size: -; D gene: TRBD2; J gene: TRBJ2-5; CDR3 DNA: TGTGCCAGCAGCCAAGAAGAAGCTAGCGGGAGGGGAGAGACCCAGTACTTC; CDR3 protein: CASSQEEASGRGETQYF
V gene: TRBV28; clone size: -; D gene: -; J gene: TRBJ1-1; CDR3 DNA: TGTGCCAGCAGTCCTATCGGGGACATGAACACTGAAGCTTTCTTT; CDR3 protein: CASSPIGDMNTEAFF
V gene: TRBV6-6; clone size: once; D gene: -; J gene: TRBJ2-3; CDR3 DNA: TGTGCCAGCAGCGCCCCGGGGGTGGATACGCAGTATTTT; CDR3 protein: CASSAPGVDTQYF
V gene: TRBV6-6; clone size: -; D gene: -; J gene: TRBJ1-5; CDR3 DNA: TGTGCCAGCAGGGTAGGGACAACCAACAATCAGCCCCAGCATTTT; CDR3 protein: CASRVGTTNNQPQHF
V gene: TRBV7-9; clone size: -; D gene: -; J gene: TRBJ1-5; CDR3 DNA: TGTGCCAGCAGCTCGCGGGACGGCAATCAGCCCCAGCATTTT; CDR3 protein: CASSSRDGNQPQHF
V gene: TRBV2; clone size: -; D gene: TRBD1; J gene: TRBJ2-1; CDR3 DNA: TGTGCCAGCAGTGAGGACAGGGGCTACAATGAGCAGTTCTTC; CDR3 protein: CASSEDRGYNEQFF
V gene: TRBV29-1; clone size: -; D gene: -; J gene: TRBJ1-1; CDR3 DNA: TGCAGCGTCCGAGACACTGAAGCTTTCTTT; CDR3 protein: CSVRDTEAFF